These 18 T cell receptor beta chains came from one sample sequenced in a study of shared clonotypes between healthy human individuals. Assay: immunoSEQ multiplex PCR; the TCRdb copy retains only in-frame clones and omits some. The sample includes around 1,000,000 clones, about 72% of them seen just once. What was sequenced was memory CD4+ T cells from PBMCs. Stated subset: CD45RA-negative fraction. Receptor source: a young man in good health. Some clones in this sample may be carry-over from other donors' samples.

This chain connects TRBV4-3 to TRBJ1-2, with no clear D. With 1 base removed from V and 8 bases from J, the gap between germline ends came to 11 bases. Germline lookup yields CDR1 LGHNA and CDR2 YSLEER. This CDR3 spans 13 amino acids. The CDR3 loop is CASSQARGSGYTF. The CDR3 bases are TGCGCCAGCAGCCAAGCTCGAGGGAGCGGCTACACCTTC.

As DNA, the CDR3 is TGTGCCAGCAGCCGGGCCGAGGGTGGCTACACCTTC. Protein: CASSRAEGGYTF. The chain is built from TRBV6-1 and TRBJ1-2; D is unclear. Deletions cut 6 bases from V and 7 bases from J, with 12 bases between. Germline values: CDR1 MNHNS, CDR2 SASEGT. The CDR3 is 12 amino acids.

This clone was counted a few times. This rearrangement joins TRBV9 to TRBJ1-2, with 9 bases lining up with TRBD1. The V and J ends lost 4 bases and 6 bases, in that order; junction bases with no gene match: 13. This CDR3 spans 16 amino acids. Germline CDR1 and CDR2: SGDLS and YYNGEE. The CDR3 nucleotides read TGTGCCAGCAGCATCCGGGACAGGGCCTTCATCGATGGCTACACCTTC. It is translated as CASSIRDRAFIDGYTF.

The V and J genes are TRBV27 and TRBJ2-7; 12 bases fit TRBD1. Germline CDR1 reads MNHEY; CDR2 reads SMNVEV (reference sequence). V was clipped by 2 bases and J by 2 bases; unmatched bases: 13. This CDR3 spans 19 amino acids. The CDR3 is CASSLHRPSGTGGAYEQYF. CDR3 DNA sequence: TGTGCCAGCAGTTTACACAGACCTTCCGGGACAGGGGGCGCCTACGAGCAGTACTTC.

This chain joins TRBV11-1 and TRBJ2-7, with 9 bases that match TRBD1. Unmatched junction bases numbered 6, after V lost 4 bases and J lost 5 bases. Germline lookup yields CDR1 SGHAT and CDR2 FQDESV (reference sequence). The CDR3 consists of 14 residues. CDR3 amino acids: CASSSGTGTHEQYF. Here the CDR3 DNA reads TGTGCCAGCAGCTCGGGGACAGGGACCCACGAGCAGTACTTC.

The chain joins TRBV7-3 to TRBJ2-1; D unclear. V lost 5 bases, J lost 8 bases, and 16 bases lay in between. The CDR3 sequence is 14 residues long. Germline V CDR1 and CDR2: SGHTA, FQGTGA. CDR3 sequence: CASSPRFTSDEQFF. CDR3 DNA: TGTGCCAGCAGCCCCCGTTTCACTTCCGATGAGCAGTTCTTC. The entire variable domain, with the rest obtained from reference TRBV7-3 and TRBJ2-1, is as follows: GAGVSQTPSNKVTEKGKYVELRCDPISGHTALYWYRQSLGQGPEFLIYFQGTGAADDSGLPNDRFFAVRPEGSVSTLKIQRTERGDSAVYLCASSPRFTSDEQFFGPGTRLTVL.

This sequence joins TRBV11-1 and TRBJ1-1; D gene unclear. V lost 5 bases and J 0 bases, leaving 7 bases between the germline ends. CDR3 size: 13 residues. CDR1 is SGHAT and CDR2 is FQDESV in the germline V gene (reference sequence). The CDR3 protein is CASSPRVNTEAFF. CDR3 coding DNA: TGTGCCAGCAGCCCTAGGGTGAACACTGAAGCTTTCTTT.

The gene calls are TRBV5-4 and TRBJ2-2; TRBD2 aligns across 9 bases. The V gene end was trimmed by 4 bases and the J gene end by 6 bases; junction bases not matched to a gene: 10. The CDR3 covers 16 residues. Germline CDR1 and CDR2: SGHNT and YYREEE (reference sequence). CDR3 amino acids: CASSPRGAGGSGELFF. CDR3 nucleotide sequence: TGTGCCAGCAGCCCCCGTGGGGCGGGAGGGTCCGGGGAGCTGTTTTTT.

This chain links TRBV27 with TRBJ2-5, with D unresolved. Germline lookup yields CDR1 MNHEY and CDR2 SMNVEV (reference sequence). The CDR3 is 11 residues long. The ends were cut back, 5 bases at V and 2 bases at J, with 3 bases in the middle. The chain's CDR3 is CASSAQETQYF. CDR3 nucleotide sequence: TGTGCCAGCAGTGCACAAGAGACCCAGTACTTC.

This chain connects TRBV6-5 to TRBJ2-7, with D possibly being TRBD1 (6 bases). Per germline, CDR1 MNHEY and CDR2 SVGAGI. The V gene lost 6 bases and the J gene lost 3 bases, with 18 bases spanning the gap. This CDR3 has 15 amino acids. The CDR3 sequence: CASSYRETVGYEQYF. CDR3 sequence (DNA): TGTGCCAGCAGCTACAGGGAGACAGTTGGCTACGAGCAGTACTTC.

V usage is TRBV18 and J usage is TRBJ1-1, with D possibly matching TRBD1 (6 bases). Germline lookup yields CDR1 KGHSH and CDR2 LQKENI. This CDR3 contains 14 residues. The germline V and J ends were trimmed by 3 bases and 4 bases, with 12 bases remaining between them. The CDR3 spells CASSPGTLGTEAFF. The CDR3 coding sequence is TGTGCCAGCTCACCCGGGACATTAGGCACTGAAGCTTTCTTT.

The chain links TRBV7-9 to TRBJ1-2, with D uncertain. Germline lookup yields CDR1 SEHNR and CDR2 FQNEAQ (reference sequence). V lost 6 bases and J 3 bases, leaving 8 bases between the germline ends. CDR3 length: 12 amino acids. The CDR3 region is CASSREDYGYTF. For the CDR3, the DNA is TGTGCCAGCAGTAGGGAAGACTATGGCTACACCTTC.

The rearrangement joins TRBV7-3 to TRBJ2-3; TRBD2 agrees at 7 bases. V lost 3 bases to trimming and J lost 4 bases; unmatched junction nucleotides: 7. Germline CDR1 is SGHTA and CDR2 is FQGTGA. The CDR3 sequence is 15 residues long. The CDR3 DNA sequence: TGTGCCAGCAGCTTTTGGGGGGGTTCTCCAGATACGCAGTATTTT. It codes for CASSFWGGSPDTQYF.

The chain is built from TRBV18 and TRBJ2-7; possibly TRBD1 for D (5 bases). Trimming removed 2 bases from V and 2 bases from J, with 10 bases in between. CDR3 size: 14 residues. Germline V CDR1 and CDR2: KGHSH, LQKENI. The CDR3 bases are TGTGCCAGCTCACCATTAGGGGCCCCCTACGAGCAGTACTTC. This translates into CASSPLGAPYEQYF.

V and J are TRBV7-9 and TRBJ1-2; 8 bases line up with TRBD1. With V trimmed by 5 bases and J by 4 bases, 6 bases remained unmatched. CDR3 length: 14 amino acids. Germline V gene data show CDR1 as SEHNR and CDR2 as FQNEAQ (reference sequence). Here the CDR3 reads CASSGQGGGYGYTF. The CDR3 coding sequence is TGTGCCAGCAGCGGACAGGGAGGTGGCTATGGCTACACCTTC.

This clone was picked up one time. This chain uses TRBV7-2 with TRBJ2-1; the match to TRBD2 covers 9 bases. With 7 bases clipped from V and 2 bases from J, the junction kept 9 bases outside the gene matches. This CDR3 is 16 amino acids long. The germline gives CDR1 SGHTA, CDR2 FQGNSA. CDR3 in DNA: TGTGCCAGCACCCTAATAGCGGGAGTTGCCTACAATGAGCAGTTCTTC. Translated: CASTLIAGVAYNEQFF.

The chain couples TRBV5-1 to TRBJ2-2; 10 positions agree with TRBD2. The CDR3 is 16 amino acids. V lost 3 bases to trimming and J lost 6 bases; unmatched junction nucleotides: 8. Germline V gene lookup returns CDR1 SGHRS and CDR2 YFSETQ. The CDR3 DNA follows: TGCGCCAGCAGCTCCCCTAGCGGGAGTATCGCCGGGGAGCTGTTTTTT. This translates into CASSSPSGSIAGELFF.

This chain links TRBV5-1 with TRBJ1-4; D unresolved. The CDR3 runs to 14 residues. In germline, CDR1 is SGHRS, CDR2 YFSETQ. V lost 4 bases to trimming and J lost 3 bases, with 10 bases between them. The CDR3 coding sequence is TGCGCCAGCAGCGAGGGAGGGCCTAATGAAAAACTGTTTTTT. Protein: CASSEGGPNEKLFF.